This T cell receptor (beta chain) was found in a study of blood T cell repertoires in COVID-19. Looking at the study overall: Samples representing acute and convalescent COVID-19 were sourced from the United States, Italy and Spain. From T cells, B-cell-depleted T cells, or PBMCs came the material, which was cDNA or gDNA.

Measured with immunoSEQ multiplex PCR; TCRdb has only the in-frame clones, and not every one. The data show 30,000 to 40,000 clones, with less than 80% seen just once and 10% to 13% held by the top ten. V lost 4 bases and J lost 6; bases outside the gene matches: 15. CDR1 is LGHDT, CDR2 YNNKEL, per germline (reference sequence). The CDR3 runs 17 residues. This sequence originates from an older man with COVID-19, enrolled during active disease. The specimen sequenced was peripheral blood. The chain combines TRBV3-1 (or the pseudogene TRBV3-2) with TRBJ2-7; TRBD2 aligns across 10 bases. The CDR3 region is CASSPPGASGRSGEQYF. CDR3 nucleotides: TGTGCCAGCAGCCCTCCCGGGGCTAGCGGGAGATCGGGCGAGCAGTACTTC.